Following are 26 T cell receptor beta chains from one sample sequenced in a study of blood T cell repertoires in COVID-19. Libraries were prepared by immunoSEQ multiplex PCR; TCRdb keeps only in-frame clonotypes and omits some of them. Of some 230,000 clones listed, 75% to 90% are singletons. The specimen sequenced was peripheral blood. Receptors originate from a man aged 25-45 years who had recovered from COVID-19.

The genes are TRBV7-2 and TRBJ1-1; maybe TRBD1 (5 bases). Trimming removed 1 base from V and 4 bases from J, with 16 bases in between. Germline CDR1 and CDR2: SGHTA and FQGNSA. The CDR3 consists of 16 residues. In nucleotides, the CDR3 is TGTGCCAGCAGCTTAGGGGGTGCGCGGGGGAGCACTGAAGCTTTCTTT. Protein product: CASSLGGARGSTEAFF.

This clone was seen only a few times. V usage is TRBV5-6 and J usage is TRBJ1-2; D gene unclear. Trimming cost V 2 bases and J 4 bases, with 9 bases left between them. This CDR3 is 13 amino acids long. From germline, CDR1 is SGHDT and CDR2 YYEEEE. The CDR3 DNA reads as TGTGCCAGCAGCTTCGGGGAGCCCTATGGCTACACCTTC. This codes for CASSFGEPYGYTF.

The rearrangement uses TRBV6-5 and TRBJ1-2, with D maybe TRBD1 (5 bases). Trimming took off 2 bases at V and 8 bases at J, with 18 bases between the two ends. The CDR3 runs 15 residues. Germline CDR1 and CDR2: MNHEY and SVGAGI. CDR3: CASSYLDGGTRGYTF. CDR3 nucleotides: TGTGCCAGCAGTTACCTCGATGGGGGGACGCGGGGCTACACCTTC.

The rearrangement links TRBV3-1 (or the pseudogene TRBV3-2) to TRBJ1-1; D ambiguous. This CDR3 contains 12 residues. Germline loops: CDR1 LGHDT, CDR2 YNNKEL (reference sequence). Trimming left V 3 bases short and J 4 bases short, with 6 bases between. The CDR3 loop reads CASSHLATEAFF. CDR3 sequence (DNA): TGTGCCAGCAGCCACCTGGCCACTGAAGCTTTCTTT.

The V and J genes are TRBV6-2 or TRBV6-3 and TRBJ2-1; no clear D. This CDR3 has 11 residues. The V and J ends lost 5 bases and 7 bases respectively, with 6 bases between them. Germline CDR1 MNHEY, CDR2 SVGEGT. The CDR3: CASSARNEQFF. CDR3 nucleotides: TGTGCCAGCAGTGCTAGGAATGAGCAGTTCTTC.

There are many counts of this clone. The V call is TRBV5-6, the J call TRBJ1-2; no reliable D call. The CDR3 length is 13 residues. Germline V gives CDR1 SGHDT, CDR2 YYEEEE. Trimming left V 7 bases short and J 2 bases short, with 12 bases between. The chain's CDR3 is CASGRRVNYGYTF. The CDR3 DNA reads TGTGCCAGCGGACGGAGGGTGAACTATGGCTACACCTTC.

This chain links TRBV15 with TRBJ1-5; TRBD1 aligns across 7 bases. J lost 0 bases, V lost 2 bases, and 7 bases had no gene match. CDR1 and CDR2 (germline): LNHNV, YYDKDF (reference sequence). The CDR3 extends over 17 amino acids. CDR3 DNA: TGTGCCACCAGCAGATCCGGACAGGACTATAGCAATCAGCCCCAGCATTTT. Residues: CATSRSGQDYSNQPQHF.

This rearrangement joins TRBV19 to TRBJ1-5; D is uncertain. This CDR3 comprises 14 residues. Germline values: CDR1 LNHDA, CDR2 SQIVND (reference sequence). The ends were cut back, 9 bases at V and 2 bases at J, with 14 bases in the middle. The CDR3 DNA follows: TGTGCCAGACCGTCGCGAAGAGGCAATCAGCCCCAGCATTTT. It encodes CARPSRRGNQPQHF. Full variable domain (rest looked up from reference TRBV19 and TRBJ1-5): DGGITQSPKYLFRKEGQNVTLSCEQNLNHDAMYWYRQDPGQGLRLIYYSQIVNDFQKGDIAEGYSVSREKKESFPLTVTSAQKNPTAFYLCARPSRRGNQPQHFGDGTRLSIL.

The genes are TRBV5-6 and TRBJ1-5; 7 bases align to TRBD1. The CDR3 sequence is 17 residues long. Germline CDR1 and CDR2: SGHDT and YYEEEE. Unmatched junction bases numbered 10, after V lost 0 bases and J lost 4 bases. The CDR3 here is CASSLVGGRGINQPQHF. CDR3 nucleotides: TGTGCCAGCAGCTTGGTTGGCGGCAGGGGGATAAATCAGCCCCAGCATTTT.

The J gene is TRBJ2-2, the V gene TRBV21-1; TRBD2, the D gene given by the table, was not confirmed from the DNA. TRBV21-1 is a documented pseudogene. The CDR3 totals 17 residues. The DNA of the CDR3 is TGTGCCAGCAGCCGGACTAGCGGGGGGCCTAACACCGGGGAGCTGTTTTTT. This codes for CASSRTSGGPNTGELFF.

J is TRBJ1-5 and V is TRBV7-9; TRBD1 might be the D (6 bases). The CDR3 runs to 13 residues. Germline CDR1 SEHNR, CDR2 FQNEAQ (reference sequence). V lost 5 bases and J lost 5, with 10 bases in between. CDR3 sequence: CASSLPGDQPQHF. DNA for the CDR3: TGTGCCAGCAGCCTTCCAGGGGATCAGCCCCAGCATTTT.

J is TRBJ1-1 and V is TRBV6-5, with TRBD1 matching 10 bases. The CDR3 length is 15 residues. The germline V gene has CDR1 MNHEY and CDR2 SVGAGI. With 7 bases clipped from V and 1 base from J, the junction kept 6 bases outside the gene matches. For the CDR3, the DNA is TGTGCCAGCAAGGTGACAGGGGGCACGAACACTGAAGCTTTCTTT. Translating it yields CASKVTGGTNTEAFF.

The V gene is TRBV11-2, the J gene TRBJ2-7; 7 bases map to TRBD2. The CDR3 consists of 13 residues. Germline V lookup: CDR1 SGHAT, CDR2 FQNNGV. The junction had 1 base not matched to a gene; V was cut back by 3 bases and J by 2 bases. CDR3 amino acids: CASSLRGTYEQYF. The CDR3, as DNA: TGTGCCAGCAGCTTGCGGGGGACCTACGAGCAGTACTTC.

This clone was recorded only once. The CDR3 sequence: CASSVGASGGFDEQFF. The CDR3, as DNA: TGTGCCAGCAGCGTAGGGGCTAGCGGGGGGTTCGATGAGCAGTTCTTC. The V call is TRBV9, the J call TRBJ2-1, with 11 bases aligning to TRBD2. CDR1 is SGDLS, CDR2 YYNGEE, per germline. The V and J ends lost 0 bases and 8 bases, in that order; junction bases with no gene match: 7. This CDR3 has 16 amino acids.

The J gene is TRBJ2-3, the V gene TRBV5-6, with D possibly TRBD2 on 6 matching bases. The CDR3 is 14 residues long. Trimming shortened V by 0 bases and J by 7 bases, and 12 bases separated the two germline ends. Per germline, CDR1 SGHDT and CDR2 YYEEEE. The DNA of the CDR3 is TGTGCCAGCAGCTTGGGTGCTCGGGGGTATACGCAGTATTTT. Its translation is CASSLGARGYTQYF.

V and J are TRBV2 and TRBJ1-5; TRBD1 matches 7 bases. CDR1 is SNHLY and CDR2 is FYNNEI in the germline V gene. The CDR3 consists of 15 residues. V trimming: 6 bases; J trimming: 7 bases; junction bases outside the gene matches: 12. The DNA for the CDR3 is TGTGCCAGCAGCAGGGGGGCTACCCAAGGACAGCCCCAGCATTTT. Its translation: CASSRGATQGQPQHF.

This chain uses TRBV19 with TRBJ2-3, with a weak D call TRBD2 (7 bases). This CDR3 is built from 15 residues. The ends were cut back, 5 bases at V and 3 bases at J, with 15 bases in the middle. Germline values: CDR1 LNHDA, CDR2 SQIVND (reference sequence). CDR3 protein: CASSPWGGQTDTQYF. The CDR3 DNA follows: TGTGCCAGTAGTCCCTGGGGGGGCCAGACAGATACGCAGTATTTT.

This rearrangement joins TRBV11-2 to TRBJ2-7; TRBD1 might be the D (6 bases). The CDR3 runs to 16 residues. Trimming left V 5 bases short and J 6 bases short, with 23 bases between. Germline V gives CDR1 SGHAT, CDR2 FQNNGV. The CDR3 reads CASSAASSGVWGEQYF. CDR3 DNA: TGTGCCAGCAGCGCAGCCAGCTCAGGGGTCTGGGGCGAGCAGTACTTC.

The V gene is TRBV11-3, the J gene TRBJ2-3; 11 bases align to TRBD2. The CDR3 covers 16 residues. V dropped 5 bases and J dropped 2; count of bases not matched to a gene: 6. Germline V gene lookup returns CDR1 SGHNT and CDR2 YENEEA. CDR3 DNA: TGTGCCAGCAGCCCCGGGACTAGCGGAGTCACAGATACGCAGTATTTT. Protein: CASSPGTSGVTDTQYF.

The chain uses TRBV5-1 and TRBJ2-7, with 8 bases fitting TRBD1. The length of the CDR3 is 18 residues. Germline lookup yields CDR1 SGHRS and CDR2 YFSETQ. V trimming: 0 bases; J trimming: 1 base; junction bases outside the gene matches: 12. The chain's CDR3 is CASSLGGTRGHLSYEQYF. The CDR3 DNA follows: TGCGCCAGCAGCTTGGGAGGTACCAGGGGGCACCTATCCTACGAGCAGTACTTC.

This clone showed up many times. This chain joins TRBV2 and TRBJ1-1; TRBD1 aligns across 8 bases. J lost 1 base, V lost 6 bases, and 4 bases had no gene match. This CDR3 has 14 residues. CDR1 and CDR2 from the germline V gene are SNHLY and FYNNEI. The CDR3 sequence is CASSQTGANTEAFF. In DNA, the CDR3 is TGTGCCAGCAGCCAGACAGGGGCGAACACTGAAGCTTTCTTT.

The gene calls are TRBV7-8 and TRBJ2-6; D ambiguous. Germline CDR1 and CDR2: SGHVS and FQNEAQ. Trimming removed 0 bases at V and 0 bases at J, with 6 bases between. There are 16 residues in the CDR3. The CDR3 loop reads CASSLAYSSGANVLTF. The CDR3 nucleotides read TGTGCCAGCAGCTTAGCCTACAGCTCTGGGGCCAACGTCCTGACTTTC.

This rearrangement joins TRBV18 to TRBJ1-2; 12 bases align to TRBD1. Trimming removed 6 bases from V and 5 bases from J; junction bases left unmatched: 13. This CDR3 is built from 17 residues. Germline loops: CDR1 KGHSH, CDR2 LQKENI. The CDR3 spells CASSLIPGQGASYGYTF. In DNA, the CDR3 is TGTGCCAGCTCCCTTATCCCGGGACAGGGGGCGTCTTATGGCTACACCTTC.

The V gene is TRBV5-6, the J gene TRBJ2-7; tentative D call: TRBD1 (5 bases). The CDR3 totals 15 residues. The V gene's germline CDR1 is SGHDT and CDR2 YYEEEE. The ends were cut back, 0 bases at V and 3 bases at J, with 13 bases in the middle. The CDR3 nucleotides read TGTGCCAGCAGCTTGGATCCAGGGCCCGACTACGAGCAGTACTTC. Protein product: CASSLDPGPDYEQYF.

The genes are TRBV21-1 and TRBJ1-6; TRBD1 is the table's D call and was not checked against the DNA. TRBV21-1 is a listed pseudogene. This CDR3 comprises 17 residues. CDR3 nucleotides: TGTGCCAGCAGCGCGAGACACTTCCCCTCCTATAATTCACCCCTCCACTTT. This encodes CASSARHFPSYNSPLHF.

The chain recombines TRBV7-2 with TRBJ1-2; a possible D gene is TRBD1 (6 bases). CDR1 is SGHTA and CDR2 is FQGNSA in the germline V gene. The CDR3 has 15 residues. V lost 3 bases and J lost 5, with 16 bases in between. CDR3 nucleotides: TGTGCCAGCAGCTTGATTTCAGGGGAGGGGTATGGCTACACCTTC. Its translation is CASSLISGEGYGYTF.